One T cell receptor (beta chain) is described in this entry. The data derive from a study of CD8 T cells in Susac syndrome. This CDR3 region has 16 residues. Germline V CDR1 and CDR2: SGHAT, FQNNGV. Trimming removed 5 bases at V and 9 bases at J, with 25 bases between. An input of about 0.45 to 1 ug of RNA was subjected to reverse transcription using random hexamers. MiXCR was run by TCRdb on the immunoSEQ multiplex PCR reads, yielding one entry per CDR3 protein. The sample holds about 300,000 distinct CDR3 sequences, approximately 85% seen once. The clonotype was recovered from a human donor with multiple sclerosis. The material sequenced was CD8+ T cells from PBMCs. The chain joins TRBV11-2 to TRBJ1-2; weak D call: TRBD1 (6 bases). Written as DNA, the CDR3 is TGTGCCAGCAGCCCGAGGGGGTCCCTGCCCATCATCCGCTACACCTTC. This encodes CASSPRGSLPIIRYTF.